The 32 T cell receptor beta chains presented below share a single source sample, sequenced in a study of cytomegalovirus exposure and HLA in healthy donors. The PCR had 60 Vbeta and 13 Jbeta primers. Produced via immunoSEQ multiplex PCR; TCRdb's table is partial and in-frame only. The table for this sample gives 140,000 to 150,000 clones. What was sequenced was PBMCs. The receptor set was obtained from a male donor in good health and CMV-seronegative.

The chain couples TRBV18 to TRBJ2-4; perhaps TRBD1 as D (6 bases). Trimming took off 3 bases at V and 13 bases at J, with 25 bases between the two ends. From germline, CDR1 is KGHSH and CDR2 LQKENI. The CDR3 loop spans 16 amino acids. As DNA, the CDR3 is TGTGCCAGCTCACCTTTACCGGAACAGGGAAGTGACGGGCAGTACTTC. It is translated as CASSPLPEQGSDGQYF.

The J gene is TRBJ1-2, the V gene TRBV28; D possibly corresponds to TRBD1 (5 bases). Between the trimmed V and J ends, which lost 8 bases and 6 bases, there was a span of 19 bases. There are 14 residues in the CDR3. Per germline, CDR1 MDHEN and CDR2 SYDVKM. The CDR3 DNA reads as TGTGCCAGCCATTCGCAGGGAATTTGGGATGGCTACACCTTC. Encoded protein: CASHSQGIWDGYTF.

This chain links TRBV9 with TRBJ2-5, with 7 bases identical to TRBD1. With the DNA end fitting TRBJ2-7 better, the J assignment may be wrong. The germline V gene encodes CDR1 SGDLS and CDR2 YYNGEE. This CDR3 comprises 13 residues. CDR3 region: CASSEGATYEQYF. CDR3 nucleotides: TGTGCCAGCAGCGAGGGGGCAACCTACGAGCAGTACTTC.

V is TRBV4-3 and J is TRBJ1-6, with D perhaps matching TRBD1 (5 bases). The CDR3 is 19 amino acids. Germline V gene lookup returns CDR1 LGHNA and CDR2 YSLEER. V was pared by 0 bases and J by 3 bases, with 18 bases between. The CDR3, as DNA: TGCGCCAGCAGCCAAGAGTATACAGGAGCAGGGAACTATAATTCACCCCTCCACTTT. This gives the protein CASSQEYTGAGNYNSPLHF.

This chain's CDR3 is CASNQRQIGEAFF. CDR3 coding DNA: TGTGCCAGCAACCAGCGGCAGATCGGTGAAGCTTTCTTT. This chain joins TRBV6-5 and TRBJ1-1, with unresolved D. The CDR3 contains 13 residues. The V gene lost 7 bases and the J gene lost 7 bases, with 16 bases spanning the gap. Per the germline V gene, CDR1 is MNHEY and CDR2 is SVGAGI.

On this clone: At the DNA level, this CDR3 is encoded by other sequences in the same sample as well. V and J are TRBV30 and TRBJ1-1; perhaps TRBD1 as D (5 bases). The V gene's germline CDR1 is GTSNPN and CDR2 SVGIG (reference sequence). V was pared by 0 bases and J by 5 bases, with 10 bases between. The CDR3 is 13 amino acids. In DNA, the CDR3 is TGTGCCTGGAGTGTTAGGGGTAGTACTGAAGCTTTCTTT. This translates into CAWSVRGSTEAFF.

The V gene is TRBV4-3, the J gene TRBJ1-3, with 9 bases lining up with TRBD1. Per the germline V gene, CDR1 is LGHNA and CDR2 is YSLEER. J was trimmed by 0 bases and V by 1 base; bases with no gene match: 7. This CDR3 is built from 18 residues. The DNA for the CDR3 is TGCGCCAGCAGCCAAGTGTGGGACAGGGTTGACTCTGGAAACACCATATATTTT. It translates to CASSQVWDRVDSGNTIYF.

The chain uses TRBV10-1 and TRBJ1-1; D not resolved. V was clipped by 2 bases and J by 6 bases, with 10 bases between them. CDR1 and CDR2 (germline): WNHNN, SYGVQD (reference sequence). This CDR3 is built from 13 residues. The CDR3 bases are TGCGCCAGCAGTGAGACCTCGGAGTCTGAAGCTTTCTTT. Translated: CASSETSESEAFF.

The chain uses TRBV18 and TRBJ2-1, with TRBD2 matching 9 bases. J gave up 6 bases and V 2 bases, and 5 bases lay outside the gene matches. Germline assignment: CDR1 KGHSH and CDR2 LQKENI. This CDR3 has 15 amino acids. The CDR3 spells CASSPLAGVGNEQFF. CDR3 DNA: TGTGCCAGCTCACCATTAGCGGGAGTGGGCAATGAGCAGTTCTTC.

The chain's CDR3 is CASSIPREVGYGYTF. The CDR3 DNA is TGTGCCAGTAGTATACCCAGGGAGGTGGGCTATGGCTACACCTTC. The chain employs TRBV19 and TRBJ1-2, with D tentatively TRBD1 (5 bases). The germline V gene has CDR1 LNHDA and CDR2 SQIVND (reference sequence). V was clipped by 2 bases and J by 4 bases, with 14 bases between them. This CDR3 region has 15 residues.

The genes are TRBV27 and TRBJ1-2; TRBD1 agrees at 11 bases. From germline, CDR1 is MNHEY and CDR2 SMNVEV (reference sequence). V shed 6 bases, J shed 6 bases, and the junction held 6 bases outside the gene matches. The CDR3 contains 14 residues. The CDR3 loop reads CASRDRGLGNGYTF. CDR3 nucleotides: TGTGCCAGCAGGGACAGGGGGCTGGGAAATGGCTACACCTTC.

The J gene is TRBJ1-2, the V gene TRBV30; TRBD1 aligns across 7 bases. Trimming removed 2 bases from V and 7 bases from J; junction bases left unmatched: 10. Germline CDR1 is GTSNPN and CDR2 is SVGIG (reference sequence). CDR3 length equals 14 residues. CDR3 residues: CAWSRDSNSLGYTF. CDR3 DNA sequence: TGTGCCTGGAGTCGGGACAGCAATTCCCTTGGCTACACCTTC. Supplemented by reference TRBV30 and TRBJ1-2, the full variable domain reads SQTIHQWPATLVQPVGSPLSLECTVEGTSNPNLYWYRQAAGRGLQLLFYSVGIGQISSEVPQNLSASRPQDRQFILSSKKLLLSDSGFYLCAWSRDSNSLGYTFGSGTRLTVV.

The chain uses TRBV5-6 and TRBJ2-3; 12 bases are shared with TRBD2. CDR1 SGHDT and CDR2 YYEEEE come from the germline V gene. The CDR3 extends over 17 amino acids. J was trimmed by 7 bases and V by 2 bases; bases with no gene match: 11. This CDR3 is CASSFFLAGGGAYTQYF. The CDR3 region has the DNA TGTGCCAGCAGCTTTTTTCTAGCGGGAGGGGGTGCGTATACGCAGTATTTT.

This chain links TRBV9 with TRBJ2-5; 7 nucleotides align to TRBD2. Losses at the gene ends were 1 base for V and 2 bases for J; bases not matched to a gene: 2. The CDR3 totals 14 residues. The germline CDR1 and CDR2 sequences are SGDLS and YYNGEE. The CDR3, as DNA: TGTGCCAGCAGCGTACTAGCGGCACAAGAGACCCAGTACTTC. Translating it yields CASSVLAAQETQYF.

The chain is built from TRBV11-2 and TRBJ2-1; 12 bases map to TRBD2. The CDR3 sequence is 18 residues long. V lost 6 bases and J lost 0; bases outside the gene matches: 9. Germline CDR1 reads SGHAT; CDR2 reads FQNNGV. The CDR3 sequence is CASSLTSGSGYSYNEQFF. The CDR3, as DNA: TGTGCCAGCAGTCTGACTAGCGGGAGTGGGTACTCCTACAATGAGCAGTTCTTC. The full variable domain, in which reference TRBV11-2 and TRBJ2-1 provide the parts outside the CDR3, is EAGVAQSPRYKIIEKRQSVAFWCNPISGHATLYWYQQILGQGPKLLIQFQNNGVVDDSQLPKDRFSAERLKGVDSTLKIQPAKLEDSAVYLCASSLTSGSGYSYNEQFFGPGTRLTVL.

The V gene is TRBV9, the J gene TRBJ2-1, with 8 nucleotides matching TRBD2. From germline, CDR1 is SGDLS and CDR2 YYNGEE. J was trimmed by 11 bases and V by 4 bases; bases with no gene match: 11. This CDR3 region has 14 residues. Here the CDR3 DNA reads TGTGCCAGCAGCCCCCGGACTAGCATGGGGAAGCAGTTCTTC. Protein sequence: CASSPRTSMGKQFF.

V and J are TRBV10-3 and TRBJ2-7; a weak D match, TRBD1 (6 bases). The CDR3 runs to 13 residues. Germline CDR1 is ENHRY and CDR2 is SYGVKD. Trimming stripped 6 bases from V and 5 bases from J, with 14 bases between. The CDR3 DNA reads TGTGCCATCAGACAGGGCGGAGTGGACGAGCAGTACTTC. This translates into CAIRQGGVDEQYF.

This chain connects TRBV29-1 to TRBJ1-2, with TRBD1 matching over 7 bases. Germline V lookup: CDR1 SQVTM, CDR2 ANQGSEA. V lost 5 bases, J lost 3 bases, and 12 bases stayed unmatched. CDR3 length equals 15 residues. CDR3 sequence reads: CSVPQGGEGHYGYTF. The CDR3 nucleotides are TGCAGCGTTCCACAAGGGGGCGAGGGACACTATGGCTACACCTTC.

The chain is built from TRBV2 and TRBJ1-2; TRBD1 matches at 7 bases. The CDR3 has 13 residues. V shed 6 bases, J shed 5 bases, and the junction held 6 bases outside the gene matches. Germline V gene data show CDR1 as SNHLY and CDR2 as FYNNEI. The CDR3 is CASRGDSSYGYTF. CDR3 nucleotides: TGTGCCAGCAGGGGGGACAGCTCTTATGGCTACACCTTC.

The CDR3 DNA follows: TGCGCCAGCACCATACAGGGTTCGAACACTGAAGCTTTCTTT. Translating it yields CASTIQGSNTEAFF. This rearrangement joins TRBV5-1 to TRBJ1-1, with D tentatively TRBD1 (6 bases). The ends were cut back, 6 bases at V and 1 base at J, with 13 bases in the middle. From germline, CDR1 is SGHRS and CDR2 YFSETQ. The CDR3 is made up of 14 amino acids.

V and J are TRBV11-2 and TRBJ2-3, with TRBD2 as a possible D gene (6 bases). There are 19 residues in the CDR3. The germline V gene encodes CDR1 SGHAT and CDR2 FQNNGV. The V and J ends lost 5 bases and 2 bases respectively, with 26 bases between them. CDR3 residues: CASSPLWDPGGIHTDTQYF. The CDR3 bases are TGTGCCAGCAGCCCTCTTTGGGACCCTGGAGGGATCCACACAGATACGCAGTATTTT.

The chain carries TRBV7-9 and TRBJ2-7, with TRBD1 as a possible D gene (6 bases). CDR1 SEHNR and CDR2 FQNEAQ come from the germline V gene (reference sequence). The CDR3 loop spans 13 amino acids. Trimming pared 2 bases from V and 4 bases from J, leaving 9 bases between. Here the CDR3 reads CASSLPGAYEQYF. The CDR3 DNA reads as TGTGCCAGCAGCTTACCAGGGGCGTACGAGCAGTACTTC.

V gene TRBV9 combines with J gene TRBJ2-1; the D gene is possibly TRBD1 (6 bases). The V gene's germline CDR1 is SGDLS and CDR2 YYNGEE. The CDR3 runs to 12 residues. V lost 3 bases and J 8 bases, leaving 9 bases between the germline ends. Here the CDR3 reads CASSARGDEQFF. The DNA for the CDR3 is TGTGCCAGCAGCGCCAGGGGAGATGAGCAGTTCTTC.

The chain joins TRBV30 to TRBJ1-2, with 10 bases matching TRBD1. There are 14 residues in the CDR3. Germline lookup yields CDR1 GTSNPN and CDR2 SVGIG (reference sequence). V trimming: 2 bases; J trimming: 5 bases; junction bases outside the gene matches: 5. The CDR3 loop reads CAWSTGTGEYGYTF. The CDR3 region has the DNA TGTGCCTGGAGTACCGGGACAGGGGAATATGGCTACACCTTC.

The chain joins TRBV5-1 to TRBJ1-2; 8 bases are a match to TRBD1. Per the germline V gene, CDR1 is SGHRS and CDR2 is YFSETQ. J gave up 3 bases and V 4 bases, and 5 bases lay outside the gene matches. CDR3 length: 14 residues. CDR3 in amino acids: CASSHPGQDYGYTF. Written as DNA, the CDR3 is TGCGCCAGCAGCCATCCGGGACAGGACTATGGCTACACCTTC.

The chain employs TRBV5-4 and TRBJ2-5; 8 bases match TRBD2. The junction had 6 bases not matched to a gene; V was cut back by 0 bases and J by 2 bases. CDR1 and CDR2 (germline): SGHNT, YYREEE (reference sequence). CDR3 length equals 16 residues. In DNA, the CDR3 is TGTGCCAGCAGCTTGGGGACTAGCCCATTACAAGAGACCCAGTACTTC. This gives the protein CASSLGTSPLQETQYF.

This chain uses TRBV5-1 with TRBJ1-3; no clear D. Germline CDR1 reads SGHRS; CDR2 reads YFSETQ. The CDR3 length is 15 residues. The V gene lost 3 bases and the J gene lost 4 bases, with 14 bases spanning the gap. CDR3 sequence reads: CASSSDNLPGNTIYF. CDR3 in DNA: TGCGCCAGCAGCTCTGACAACCTGCCAGGAAACACCATATATTTT.

The V call is TRBV7-7, the J call TRBJ2-1, with 13 bases fitting TRBD2. Germline CDR1 reads SSHAT; CDR2 reads FNYEAQ (reference sequence). The length of the CDR3 is 19 residues. With V trimmed by 1 base and J by 6 bases, 12 bases remained unmatched. The CDR3 DNA is TGTGCCAGCAGCTTAGGGGGACTAGCGGGGCCAGATATGATCAATGAGCAGTTCTTC. Translating gives CASSLGGLAGPDMINEQFF.

The chain is built from TRBV9 and TRBJ1-1; a weak D match, TRBD1 (6 bases). The germline V gene encodes CDR1 SGDLS and CDR2 YYNGEE. V was pared by 5 bases and J by 10 bases, with 21 bases between. This CDR3 region has 14 residues. CDR3 residues: CASSSQDSISGAFF. CDR3 DNA sequence: TGTGCCAGCAGTTCACAGGACAGCATCTCTGGAGCTTTCTTT.

The chain combines TRBV9 with TRBJ2-5, with a weak D call TRBD1 (6 bases). The DNA matches TRBJ2-7 better at its end, which makes the J call doubtful. CDR3 length: 14 residues. Germline lookup yields CDR1 SGDLS and CDR2 YYNGEE. CDR3 amino acids: CASSATGRLDEQYF. CDR3 nucleotides: TGTGCCAGCAGCGCCACAGGGAGACTGGACGAGCAGTACTTC.

This chain links TRBV29-1 with TRBJ2-5, with 8 bases identical to TRBD1. The CDR3 is 12 amino acids. Germline lookup yields CDR1 SQVTM and CDR2 ANQGSEA. The J segment lost 1 base and the V segment lost 8 bases, leaving 3 bases of the junction unmatched. CDR3 residues: CSIDRGQETQYF. The CDR3 nucleotides read TGCAGCATAGACAGGGGCCAAGAGACCCAGTACTTC.

The chain couples TRBV10-1 to TRBJ1-5; a possible D gene is TRBD1 (5 bases). CDR3 length equals 16 residues. Germline loops: CDR1 WNHNN, CDR2 SYGVQD (reference sequence). Trimming removed 5 bases at V and 0 bases at J, with 14 bases between. The CDR3 DNA reads as TGCGCCAGCAGTCATGGGACTTCTTGTAGCAATCAGCCCCAGCATTTT. Its translation is CASSHGTSCSNQPQHF.